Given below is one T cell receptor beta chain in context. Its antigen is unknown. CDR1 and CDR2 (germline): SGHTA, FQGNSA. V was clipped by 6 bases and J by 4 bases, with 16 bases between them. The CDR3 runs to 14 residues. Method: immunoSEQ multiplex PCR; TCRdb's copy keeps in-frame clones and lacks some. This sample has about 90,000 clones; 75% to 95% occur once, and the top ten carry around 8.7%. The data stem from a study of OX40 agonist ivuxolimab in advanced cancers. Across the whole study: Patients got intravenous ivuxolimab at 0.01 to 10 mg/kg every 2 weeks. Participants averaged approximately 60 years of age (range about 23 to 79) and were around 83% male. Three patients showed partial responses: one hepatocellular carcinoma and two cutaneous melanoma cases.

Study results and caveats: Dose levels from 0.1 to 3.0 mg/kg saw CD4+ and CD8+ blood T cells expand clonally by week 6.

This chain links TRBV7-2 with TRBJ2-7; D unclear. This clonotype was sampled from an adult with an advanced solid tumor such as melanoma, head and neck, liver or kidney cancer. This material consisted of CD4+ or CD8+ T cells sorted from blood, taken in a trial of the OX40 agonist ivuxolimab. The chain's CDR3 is CASSPVVAEYEQYF. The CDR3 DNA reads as TGTGCCAGCAGTCCAGTCGTGGCGGAGTACGAGCAGTACTTC.